Listed here is a single TCR beta chain. Its specificity is unknown. These data are taken from a study of OX40 agonist ivuxolimab in advanced cancers. Turning to the study itself: Patients received intravenous ivuxolimab every 2 weeks at 0.01 to 10 mg/kg. Broader study findings: Still undetermined is the antigen specificity of the expanded peripheral T cells. Relative to CD4+ cells, CD8+ T cells on average had more expanded clones.

Assay: immunoSEQ multiplex PCR; the TCRdb copy retains only in-frame clones and omits some. Of about 110,000 clones in the sample, around 90% were seen once. Germline V gene data show CDR1 as SGDLS and CDR2 as YYNGEE. This CDR3 has 15 residues. Trimming removed 4 bases from V and 1 base from J, with 14 bases in between. Specimen: CD4+ or CD8+ T cells sorted from blood, collected in a trial of the OX40 agonist ivuxolimab. The rearrangement uses TRBV9 and TRBJ1-2; D possibly corresponds to TRBD1 (6 bases). The sequence derives from an adult with an advanced solid tumor such as melanoma, head and neck, liver or kidney cancer. CDR3: CASSPVPDSNYGYTF. The CDR3 coding sequence is TGTGCCAGCAGCCCTGTCCCGGACAGTAACTATGGCTACACCTTC.